Described below is a single T cell receptor beta chain sequence and its context. This record belongs to a study of PD-1 blockade in classical Hodgkin lymphoma. Libraries were prepared by immunoSEQ multiplex PCR; TCRdb keeps only in-frame clonotypes and omits some of them. Among about 97,000 clones, approximately 80% were seen once, and the ten largest hold 10% to 15%. Every patient relapsed after autologous stem cell transplantation, and brentuximab vedotin exposure varied. CDR1 and CDR2 from the germline V gene are LNHNV and YYDKDF (reference sequence). V lost 2 bases to trimming and J lost 6 bases; unmatched junction nucleotides: 10. The CDR3 runs to 17 residues.

The material sequenced was peripheral blood mononuclear cells (PBMCs), taken at baseline. V usage is TRBV15 and J usage is TRBJ2-3; 11 nucleotides align to TRBD2. This receptor was obtained from a human donor with classical Hodgkin lymphoma. The CDR3 sequence is CATSRRQTSGSMDTQYF. The CDR3 region has the DNA TGTGCCACCAGCAGACGCCAAACTAGCGGGAGTATGGATACGCAGTATTTT.